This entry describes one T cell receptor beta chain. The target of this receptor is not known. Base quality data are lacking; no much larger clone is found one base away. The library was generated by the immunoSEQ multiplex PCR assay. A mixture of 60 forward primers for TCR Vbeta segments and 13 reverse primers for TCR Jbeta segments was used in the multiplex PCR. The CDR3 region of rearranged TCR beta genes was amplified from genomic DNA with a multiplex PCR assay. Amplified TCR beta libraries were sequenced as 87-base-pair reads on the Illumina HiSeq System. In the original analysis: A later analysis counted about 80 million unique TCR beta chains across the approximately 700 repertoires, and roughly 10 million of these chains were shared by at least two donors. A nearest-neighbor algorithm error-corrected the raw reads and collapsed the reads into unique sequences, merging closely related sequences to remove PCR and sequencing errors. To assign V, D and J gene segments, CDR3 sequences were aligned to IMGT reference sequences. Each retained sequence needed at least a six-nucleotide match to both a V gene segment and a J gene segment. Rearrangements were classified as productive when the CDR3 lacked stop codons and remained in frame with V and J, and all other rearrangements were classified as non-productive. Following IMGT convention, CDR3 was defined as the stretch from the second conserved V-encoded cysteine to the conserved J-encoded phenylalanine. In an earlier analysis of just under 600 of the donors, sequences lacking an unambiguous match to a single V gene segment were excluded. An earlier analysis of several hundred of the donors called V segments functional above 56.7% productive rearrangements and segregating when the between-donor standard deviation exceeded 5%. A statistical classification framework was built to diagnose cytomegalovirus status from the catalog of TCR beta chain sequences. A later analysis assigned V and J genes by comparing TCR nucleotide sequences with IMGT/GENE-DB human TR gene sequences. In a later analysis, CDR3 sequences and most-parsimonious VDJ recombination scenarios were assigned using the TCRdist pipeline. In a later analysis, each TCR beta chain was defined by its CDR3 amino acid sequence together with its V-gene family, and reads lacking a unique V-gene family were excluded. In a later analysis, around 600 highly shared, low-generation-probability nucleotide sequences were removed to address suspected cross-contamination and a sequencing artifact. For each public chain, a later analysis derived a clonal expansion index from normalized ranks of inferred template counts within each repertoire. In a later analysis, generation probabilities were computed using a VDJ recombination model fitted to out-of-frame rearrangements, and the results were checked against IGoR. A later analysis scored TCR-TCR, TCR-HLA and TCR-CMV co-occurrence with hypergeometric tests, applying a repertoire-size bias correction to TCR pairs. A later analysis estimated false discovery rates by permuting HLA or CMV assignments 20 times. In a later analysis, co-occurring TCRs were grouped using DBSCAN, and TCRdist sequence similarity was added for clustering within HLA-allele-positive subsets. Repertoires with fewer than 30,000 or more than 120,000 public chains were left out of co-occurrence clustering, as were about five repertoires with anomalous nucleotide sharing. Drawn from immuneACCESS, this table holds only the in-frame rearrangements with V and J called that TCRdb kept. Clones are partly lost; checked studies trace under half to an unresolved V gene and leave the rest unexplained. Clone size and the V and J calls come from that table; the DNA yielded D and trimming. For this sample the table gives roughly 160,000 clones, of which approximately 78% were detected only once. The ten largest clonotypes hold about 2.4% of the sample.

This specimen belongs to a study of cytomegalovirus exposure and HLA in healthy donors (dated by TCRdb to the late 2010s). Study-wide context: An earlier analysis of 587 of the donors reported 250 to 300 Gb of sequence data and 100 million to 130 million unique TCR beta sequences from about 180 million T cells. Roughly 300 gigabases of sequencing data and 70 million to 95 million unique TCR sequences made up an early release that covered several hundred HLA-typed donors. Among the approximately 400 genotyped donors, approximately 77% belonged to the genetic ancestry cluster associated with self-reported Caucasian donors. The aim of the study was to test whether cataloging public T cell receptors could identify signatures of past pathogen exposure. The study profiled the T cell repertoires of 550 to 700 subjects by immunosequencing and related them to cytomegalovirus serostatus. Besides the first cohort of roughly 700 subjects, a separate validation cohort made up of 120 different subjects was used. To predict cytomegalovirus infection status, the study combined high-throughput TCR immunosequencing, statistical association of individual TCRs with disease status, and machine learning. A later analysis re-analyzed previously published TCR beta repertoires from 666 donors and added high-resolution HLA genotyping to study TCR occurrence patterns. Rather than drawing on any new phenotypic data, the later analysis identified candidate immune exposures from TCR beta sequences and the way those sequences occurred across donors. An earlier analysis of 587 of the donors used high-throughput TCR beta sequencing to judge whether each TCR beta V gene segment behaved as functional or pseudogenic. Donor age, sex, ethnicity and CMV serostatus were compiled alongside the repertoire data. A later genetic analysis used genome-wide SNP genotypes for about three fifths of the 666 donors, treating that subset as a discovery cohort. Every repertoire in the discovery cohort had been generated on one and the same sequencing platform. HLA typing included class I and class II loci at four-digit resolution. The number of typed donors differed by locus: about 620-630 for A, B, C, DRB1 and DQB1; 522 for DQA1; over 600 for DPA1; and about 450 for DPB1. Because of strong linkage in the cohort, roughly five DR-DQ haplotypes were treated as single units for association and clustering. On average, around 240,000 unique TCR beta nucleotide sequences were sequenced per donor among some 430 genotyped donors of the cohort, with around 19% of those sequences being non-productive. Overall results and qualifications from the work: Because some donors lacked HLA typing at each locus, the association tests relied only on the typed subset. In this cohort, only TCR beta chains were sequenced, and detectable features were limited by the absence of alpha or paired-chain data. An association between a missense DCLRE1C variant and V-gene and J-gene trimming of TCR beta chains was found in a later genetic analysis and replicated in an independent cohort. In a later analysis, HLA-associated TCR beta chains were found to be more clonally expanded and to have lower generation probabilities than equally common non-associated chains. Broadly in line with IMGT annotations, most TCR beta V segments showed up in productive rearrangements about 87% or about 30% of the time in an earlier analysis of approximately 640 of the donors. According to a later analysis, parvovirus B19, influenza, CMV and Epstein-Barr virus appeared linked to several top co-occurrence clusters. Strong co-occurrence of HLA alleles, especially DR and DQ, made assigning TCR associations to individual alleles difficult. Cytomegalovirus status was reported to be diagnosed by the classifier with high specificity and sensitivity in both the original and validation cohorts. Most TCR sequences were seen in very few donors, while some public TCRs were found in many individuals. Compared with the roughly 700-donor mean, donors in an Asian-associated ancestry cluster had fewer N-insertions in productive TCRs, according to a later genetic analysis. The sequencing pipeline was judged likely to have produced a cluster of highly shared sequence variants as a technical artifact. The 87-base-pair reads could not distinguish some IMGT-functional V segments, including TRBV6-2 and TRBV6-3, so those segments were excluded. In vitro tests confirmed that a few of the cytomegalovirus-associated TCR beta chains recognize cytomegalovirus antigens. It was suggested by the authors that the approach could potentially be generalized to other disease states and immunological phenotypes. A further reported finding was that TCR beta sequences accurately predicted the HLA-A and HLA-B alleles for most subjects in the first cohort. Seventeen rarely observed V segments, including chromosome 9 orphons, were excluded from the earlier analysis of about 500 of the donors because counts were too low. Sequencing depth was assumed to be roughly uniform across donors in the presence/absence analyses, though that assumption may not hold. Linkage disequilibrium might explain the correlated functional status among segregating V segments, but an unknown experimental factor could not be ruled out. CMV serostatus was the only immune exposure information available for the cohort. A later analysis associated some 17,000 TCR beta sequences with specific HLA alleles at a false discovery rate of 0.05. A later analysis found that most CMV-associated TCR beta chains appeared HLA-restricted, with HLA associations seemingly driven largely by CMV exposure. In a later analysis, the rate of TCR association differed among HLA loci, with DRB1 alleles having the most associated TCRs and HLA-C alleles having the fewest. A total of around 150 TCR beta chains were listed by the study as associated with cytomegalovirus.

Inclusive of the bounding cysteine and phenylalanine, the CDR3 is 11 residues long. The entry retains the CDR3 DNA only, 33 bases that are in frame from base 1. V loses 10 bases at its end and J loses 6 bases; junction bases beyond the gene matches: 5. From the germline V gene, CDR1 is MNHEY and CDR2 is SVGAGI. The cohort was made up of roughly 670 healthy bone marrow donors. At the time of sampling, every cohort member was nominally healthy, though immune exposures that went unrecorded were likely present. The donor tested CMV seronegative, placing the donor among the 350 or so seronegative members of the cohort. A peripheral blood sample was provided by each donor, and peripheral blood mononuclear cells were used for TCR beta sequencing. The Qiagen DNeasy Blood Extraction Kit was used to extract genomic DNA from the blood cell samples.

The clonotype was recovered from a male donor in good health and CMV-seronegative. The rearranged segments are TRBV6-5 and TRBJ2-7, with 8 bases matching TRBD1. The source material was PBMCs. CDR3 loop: CATSRGPEQYF. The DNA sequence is TGTGCCACCTCCAGGGGGCCCGAGCAGTACTTC.